The 19 T cell receptor beta chains in this list originate from one sample, sequenced in a study of preoperative IRX-2 immunotherapy in early breast cancer. Treatment defined: preoperative locoregional IRX-2 cytokine immunotherapy. Libraries were prepared by immunoSEQ multiplex PCR; TCRdb keeps only in-frame clonotypes and omits some of them. The repertoire has about 98,000 clones, more than 80% of them found once; the top ten carry about 2.1%. Sequencing used tumor tissue, obtained after IRX-2 immunotherapy. All receptors derive from a human donor with breast cancer.

J is TRBJ2-5 and V is TRBV28, with 9 bases identical to TRBD1. Germline V gives CDR1 MDHEN, CDR2 SYDVKM. V shed 4 bases and J 3 bases; nucleotides not matched to a gene: 6. The CDR3 runs to 15 residues. Here the CDR3 DNA reads TGTGCCAGCAGTTCCTGGGACAGGGTGGAAGAGACCCAGTACTTC. Translation gives CASSSWDRVEETQYF. The full variable domain, completed using reference TRBV28 and TRBJ2-5, is DVKVTQSSRYLVKRTGEKVFLECVQDMDHENMFWYRQDPGLGLRLIYFSYDVKMKEKGDIPEGYSVSREKKERFSLILESASTNQTSMYLCASSSWDRVEETQYFGPGTRLLVL.

The rearrangement links TRBV18 to TRBJ2-7, with D perhaps matching TRBD1 or TRBD2 (5 bases each). The V end lost 4 bases, the J end lost 5 bases, and 15 bases lay between the germline ends. The germline gives CDR1 KGHSH, CDR2 LQKENI. This CDR3 comprises 14 residues. Written as DNA, the CDR3 is TGTGCCAGCTCACGACGAGAGGGGATCGACGAGCAGTACTTC. This sequence encodes CASSRREGIDEQYF.

The chain uses TRBV5-1 and TRBJ1-1; TRBD1 might be the D (6 bases). The CDR3 is 16 amino acids. V was cut by 0 bases and J by 1 base, with 13 bases left in between. Per the germline V gene, CDR1 is SGHRS and CDR2 is YFSETQ. The CDR3 loop reads CASSLGPLDRNTEAFF. DNA of the CDR3: TGCGCCAGCAGCTTGGGACCTTTGGACAGGAACACTGAAGCTTTCTTT. The whole variable domain, filled in from reference TRBV5-1 and TRBJ1-1, reads KAGVTQTPRYLIKTRGQQVTLSCSPISGHRSVSWYQQTPGQGLQFLFEYFSETQRNKGNFPGRFSGRQFSNSRSEMNVSTLELGDSALYLCASSLGPLDRNTEAFFGQGTRLTVV.

The rearrangement joins TRBV6-8 to TRBJ1-5; no definite D call. The CDR3 totals 13 residues. From germline, CDR1 is MNHGY and CDR2 SAAAGT. The V end was cut by 7 bases, the J end by 5 bases, with 12 bases between. The CDR3 DNA sequence: TGTGCCAGCATCGATAGAACGCATCAGCCCCAGCATTTT. The encoded protein is CASIDRTHQPQHF.

Only a few counts were recorded for this clone. This rearrangement joins TRBV19 to TRBJ1-2; D possibly corresponds to TRBD1 (6 bases). The CDR3 spans 15 residues. V was pared by 4 bases and J by 9 bases, with 21 bases between. In germline, CDR1 is LNHDA, CDR2 SQIVND (reference sequence). CDR3 sequence: CASSTEATGIQSYTF. The CDR3 DNA follows: TGTGCCAGTAGTACCGAAGCTACAGGGATCCAGAGCTACACCTTC.

The J gene is TRBJ1-1, the V gene TRBV5-1; 9 bases align to TRBD1. Trimming removed 2 bases from V and 0 bases from J; junction bases left unmatched: 8. The CDR3 is 17 residues long. Per the germline V gene, CDR1 is SGHRS and CDR2 is YFSETQ. The CDR3 sequence is CASSFTGTGRMNTEAFF. CDR3 coding DNA: TGCGCCAGCAGCTTCACCGGGACAGGGCGAATGAACACTGAAGCTTTCTTT. The full variable domain, in which reference TRBV5-1 and TRBJ1-1 provide the parts outside the CDR3, is KAGVTQTPRYLIKTRGQQVTLSCSPISGHRSVSWYQQTPGQGLQFLFEYFSETQRNKGNFPGRFSGRQFSNSRSEMNVSTLELGDSALYLCASSFTGTGRMNTEAFFGQGTRLTVV.

This clone was detected ten times or more. The rearrangement uses TRBV6-4 and TRBJ2-7, with a weak D call TRBD2 (6 bases). Germline CDR1 MRHNA, CDR2 SNTAGT. The length of the CDR3 is 11 residues. Trimming took 10 bases from V and 3 from J, leaving 10 bases between them. CDR3 sequence (DNA): TGTGCCATCAGGGAGGACTACGAGCAGTACTTC. It specifies CAIREDYEQYF.

This sequence joins TRBV19 and TRBJ2-3; 7 bases match TRBD2. This CDR3 region has 13 residues. Germline lookup yields CDR1 LNHDA and CDR2 SQIVND (reference sequence). Trimming cost V 10 bases and J 1 base; bases outside gene matches: 5. The CDR3 DNA reads TGTGCCACTGGAGCGGGGCGCACAGATACGCAGTATTTT. This encodes CATGAGRTDTQYF.

The chain employs TRBV5-1 and TRBJ2-2, with D possibly matching TRBD1 (6 bases). This CDR3 is 15 amino acids long. V was trimmed by 0 bases and J by 6 bases, leaving 12 bases between them. Germline CDR1 reads SGHRS; CDR2 reads YFSETQ. Written as DNA, the CDR3 is TGCGCCAGCAGCTTGGAAGGACAGTCTTCCGGGGAGCTGTTTTTT. Translated: CASSLEGQSSGELFF.

The chain links TRBV7-7 to TRBJ1-4; no clear D gene. This CDR3 contains 17 residues. V lost 1 base, J lost 3 bases, and 15 bases lay in between. Germline values: CDR1 SSHAT, CDR2 FNYEAQ (reference sequence). The CDR3 DNA follows: TGTGCCAGCAGCTTAGGACTACGGGGATTTTCTAATGAAAAACTGTTTTTT. Protein product: CASSLGLRGFSNEKLFF.

The chain couples TRBV6-8 to TRBJ1-5, with D perhaps TRBD1 (5 bases). With 6 bases removed from V and 3 bases from J, the gap between germline ends came to 15 bases. Per the germline V gene, CDR1 is MNHGY and CDR2 is SAAAGT. This CDR3 comprises 15 residues. The CDR3 region has the DNA TGTGCCAGCAGGGAGGGACTTACCATCAATCAGCCCCAGCATTTT. It specifies CASREGLTINQPQHF.

The rearrangement joins TRBV5-1 to TRBJ2-1, with D perhaps matching TRBD1 or TRBD2 (5 bases each). Germline V CDR1 and CDR2: SGHRS, YFSETQ. The CDR3 contains 15 residues. Trimming pared 0 bases from V and 7 bases from J, leaving 14 bases between. CDR3 nucleotide sequence: TGCGCCAGCAGCTTGGAACGGGGCGCAAAAAATGAGCAGTTCTTC. Its translation: CASSLERGAKNEQFF. Full variable domain (rest looked up from reference TRBV5-1 and TRBJ2-1): KAGVTQTPRYLIKTRGQQVTLSCSPISGHRSVSWYQQTPGQGLQFLFEYFSETQRNKGNFPGRFSGRQFSNSRSEMNVSTLELGDSALYLCASSLERGAKNEQFFGPGTRLTVL.

The genes are TRBV6-8 and TRBJ1-1; 7 bases are a match to TRBD1. Per germline, CDR1 MNHGY and CDR2 SAAAGT. Trimming took 7 bases from V and 3 from J; bases not matched to a gene: 20. This CDR3 has 18 residues. The CDR3 DNA follows: TGTGCCAGCACTCCGCGGGAACAGGGGCTGAAAAGGGACACTGAAGCTTTCTTT. Residues: CASTPREQGLKRDTEAFF.

The rearrangement links TRBV16 to TRBJ1-2; D gene unclear. This CDR3 is built from 14 residues. The V end lost 7 bases, the J end lost 1 base, and 13 bases lay between the germline ends. CDR1 is KGHSY and CDR2 is FQNENV in the germline V gene. This chain's CDR3 is CASTAHLGNYGYTF. The CDR3 DNA follows: TGTGCCAGCACCGCCCACCTTGGTAACTATGGCTACACCTTC.

The J gene is TRBJ2-7, the V gene TRBV5-1; the D gene is possibly TRBD2 (7 bases). Trimming removed 0 bases from V and 4 bases from J, with 14 bases in between. This CDR3 comprises 15 residues. Germline V CDR1 and CDR2: SGHRS, YFSETQ. CDR3 sequence reads: CASSLGAGGLYEQYF. In DNA, the CDR3 is TGCGCCAGCAGCTTGGGGGCCGGGGGGCTATACGAGCAGTACTTC. The whole variable domain, filled in from reference TRBV5-1 and TRBJ2-7, reads KAGVTQTPRYLIKTRGQQVTLSCSPISGHRSVSWYQQTPGQGLQFLFEYFSETQRNKGNFPGRFSGRQFSNSRSEMNVSTLELGDSALYLCASSLGAGGLYEQYFGPGTRLTVT.

The chain recombines TRBV10-1 with TRBJ1-2; the D is unclear. The CDR3 consists of 14 residues. From germline, CDR1 is WNHNN and CDR2 SYGVQD (reference sequence). V was clipped by 0 bases and J by 7 bases, with 12 bases between them. This CDR3 is CASSESRPVSGYTF. In nucleotides, the CDR3 is TGCGCCAGCAGTGAGTCCCGACCAGTGTCTGGCTACACCTTC.

The gene calls are TRBV7-1 and TRBJ2-2, with 7 bases identical to TRBD1. TRBV7-1 is an ORF for which the function is uncertain. V lost 4 bases, J lost 6 bases, and 11 bases stayed unmatched. The CDR3 is 16 residues long. The CDR3 DNA follows: TGTGCCAGCAGCTGGGCCGGGACAGAGGCCGCCGGGGAGCTGTTTTTT. This codes for CASSWAGTEAAGELFF.

This chain uses TRBV11-3 with TRBJ2-3; D is unclear. Germline-derived CDR1 and CDR2 are SGHNT and YENEEA. The CDR3 covers 16 residues. V lost 2 bases and J lost 2, with 14 bases in between. The CDR3 loop reads CASSLTPNQNTDTQYF. The CDR3 DNA reads as TGTGCCAGCAGCTTAACGCCAAACCAGAACACAGATACGCAGTATTTT.

The V and J genes are TRBV28 and TRBJ1-5; D possibly corresponds to TRBD1 (6 bases). The germline V gene encodes CDR1 MDHEN and CDR2 SYDVKM. CDR3 length: 14 residues. V was trimmed by 11 bases and J by 0 bases, leaving 14 bases between them. As DNA, the CDR3 is TGTGCCGCCCTTGGACAGTATAGCAATCAGCCCCAGCATTTT. Protein sequence: CAALGQYSNQPQHF.